The source of this T cell receptor beta chain is a study of cytomegalovirus exposure and HLA in healthy donors. A multiplex PCR was run with 60 Vbeta primers and 13 Jbeta primers. Measured with immunoSEQ multiplex PCR; TCRdb has only the in-frame clones, and not every one. Here the sample spans about 200,000 clones, roughly four fifths being singletons. The CDR3 length is 15 residues. V gave up 5 bases and J gave up 5 bases; unmatched junction bases: 9. Per germline, CDR1 GTSNPN and CDR2 SVGIG (reference sequence). At collection, donors were nominally healthy, but unrecorded immune exposures were probable.

The chain employs TRBV30 and TRBJ1-5; 10 bases match TRBD1. Source material: PBMCs. The receptor comes from a woman between 45 and 60 years old in good health and CMV-seropositive. DNA of the CDR3: TGTGCCTGGGGTGATCGGACAGGGGGGTATCAGCCCCAGCATTTT. This translates into CAWGDRTGGYQPQHF.